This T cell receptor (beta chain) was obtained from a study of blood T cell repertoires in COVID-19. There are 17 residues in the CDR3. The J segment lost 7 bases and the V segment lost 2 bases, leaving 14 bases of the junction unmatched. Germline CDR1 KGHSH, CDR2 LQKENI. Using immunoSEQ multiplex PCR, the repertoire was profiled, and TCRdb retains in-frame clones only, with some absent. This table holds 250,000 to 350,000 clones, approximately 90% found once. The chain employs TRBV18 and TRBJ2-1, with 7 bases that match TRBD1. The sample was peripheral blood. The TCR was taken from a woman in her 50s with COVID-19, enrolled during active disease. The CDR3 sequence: CASSPNLNRGMANEQFF. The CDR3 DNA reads TGTGCCAGCTCACCAAACCTTAACAGGGGAATGGCAAATGAGCAGTTCTTC.